Here is one T cell receptor beta chain with its context. Its antigen is not identified. This record belongs to a study of T cells expressing NK-cell markers. About the research overall: Researchers got TCR beta repertoires out of sorted CD3+CD56+NKG2C+, CD3+CD56+NKG2C- and CD3+CD56-NKG2C+ T cells.

The germline V gene encodes CDR1 LNHDA and CDR2 SQIVND (reference sequence). CDR3 length: 16 amino acids. TCRdb reprocessed the 5' RACE reads and keeps a single row for each CDR3 protein, giving no DNA. In total, the table holds some 340,000 distinct CDR3 sequences. Study findings and constraints: The same clonotypes also predominated in the CD3+CD56-NKG2C+ fraction of four donors. In more than 5 donors, dominant CD3+CD56+NKG2C+ clonotypes ranked among the top 10 CD8+ clonotypes.

This clonotype was sampled from a man between 18 and 69 years old in good health. Sequenced input: blood T cells: a sorted CD56 or NKG2C T cell subset, CD4+ or CD8+ T cells, or bulk PBMC T cells (not recorded which). V usage is TRBV19 and J usage is TRBJ2-2. Here the CDR3 reads CASSKFFGANTGELFF. The full variable domain, rest sourced from reference TRBV19 and TRBJ2-2, is DGGITQSPKYLFRKEGQNVTLSCEQNLNHDAMYWYRQDPGQGLRLIYYSQIVNDFQKGDIAEGYSVSREKKESFPLTVTSAQKNPTAFYLCASSKFFGANTGELFFGEGSRLTVL.